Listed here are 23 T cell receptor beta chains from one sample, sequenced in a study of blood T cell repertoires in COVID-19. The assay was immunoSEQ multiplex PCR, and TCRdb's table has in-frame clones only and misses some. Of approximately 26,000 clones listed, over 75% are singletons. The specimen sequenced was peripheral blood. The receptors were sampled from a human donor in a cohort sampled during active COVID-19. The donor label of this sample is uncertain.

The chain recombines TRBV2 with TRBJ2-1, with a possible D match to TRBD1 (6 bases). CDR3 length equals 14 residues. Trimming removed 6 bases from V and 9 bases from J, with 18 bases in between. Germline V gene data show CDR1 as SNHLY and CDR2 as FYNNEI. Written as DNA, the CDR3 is TGTGCCAGCAGCCCCAACAGGGTCGGGTCTGAGCAGTTCTTC. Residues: CASSPNRVGSEQFF.

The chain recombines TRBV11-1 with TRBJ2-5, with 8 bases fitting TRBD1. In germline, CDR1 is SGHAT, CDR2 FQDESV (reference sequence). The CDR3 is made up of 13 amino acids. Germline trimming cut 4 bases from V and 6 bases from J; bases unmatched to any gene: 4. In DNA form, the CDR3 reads TGTGCCAGCAGCTCACAGGGGGTTAAGACCCAGTACTTC. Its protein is CASSSQGVKTQYF.

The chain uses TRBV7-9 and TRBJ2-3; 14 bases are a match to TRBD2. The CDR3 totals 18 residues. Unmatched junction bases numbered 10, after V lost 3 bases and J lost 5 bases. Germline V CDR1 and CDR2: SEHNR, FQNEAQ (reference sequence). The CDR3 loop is CASSFLLTSGGAIDTQYF. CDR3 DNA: TGTGCCAGCAGCTTCCTCCTGACTAGCGGGGGGGCGATAGATACGCAGTATTTT.

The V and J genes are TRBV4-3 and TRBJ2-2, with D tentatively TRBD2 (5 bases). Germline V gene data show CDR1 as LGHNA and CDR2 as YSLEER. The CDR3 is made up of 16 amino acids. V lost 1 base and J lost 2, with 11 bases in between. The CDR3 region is CASSQGPGLNTGELFF. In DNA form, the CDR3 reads TGCGCCAGCAGCCAAGGCCCCGGACTCAACACCGGGGAGCTGTTTTTT.

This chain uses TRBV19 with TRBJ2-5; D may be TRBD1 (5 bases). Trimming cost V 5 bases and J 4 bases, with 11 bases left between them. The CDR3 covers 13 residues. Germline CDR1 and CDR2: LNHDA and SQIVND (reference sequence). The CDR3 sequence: CASSQGVVETQYF. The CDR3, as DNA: TGTGCCAGTAGTCAGGGTGTGGTAGAGACCCAGTACTTC.

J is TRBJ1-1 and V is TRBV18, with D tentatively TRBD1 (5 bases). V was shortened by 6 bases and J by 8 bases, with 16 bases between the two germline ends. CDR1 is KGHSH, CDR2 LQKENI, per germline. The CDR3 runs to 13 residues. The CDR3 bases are TGTGCCAGCTCTCAGAACGGGGGATTCGAAGCTTTCTTT. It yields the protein CASSQNGGFEAFF.

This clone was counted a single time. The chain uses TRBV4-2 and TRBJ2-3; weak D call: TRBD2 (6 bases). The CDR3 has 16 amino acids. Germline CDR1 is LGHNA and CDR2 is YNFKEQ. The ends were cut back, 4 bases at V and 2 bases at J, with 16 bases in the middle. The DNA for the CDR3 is TGTGCCAGCAGCCCCGGAGGGGAACTGAACACAGATACGCAGTATTTT. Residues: CASSPGGELNTDTQYF.

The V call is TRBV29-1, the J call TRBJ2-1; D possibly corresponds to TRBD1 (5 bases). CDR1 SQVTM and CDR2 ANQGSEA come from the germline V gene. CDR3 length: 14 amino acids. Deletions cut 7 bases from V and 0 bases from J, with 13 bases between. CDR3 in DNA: TGCAGCGCTACGGACACGAGCTCCTACAATGAGCAGTTCTTC. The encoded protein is CSATDTSSYNEQFF.

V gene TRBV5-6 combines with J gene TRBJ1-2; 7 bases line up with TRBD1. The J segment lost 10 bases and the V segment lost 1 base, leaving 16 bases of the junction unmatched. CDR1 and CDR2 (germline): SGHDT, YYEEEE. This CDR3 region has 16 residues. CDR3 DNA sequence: TGTGCCAGCAGCTTGCTACCGACAGGGTTCGCTATAGCCTACACCTTC. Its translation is CASSLLPTGFAIAYTF.

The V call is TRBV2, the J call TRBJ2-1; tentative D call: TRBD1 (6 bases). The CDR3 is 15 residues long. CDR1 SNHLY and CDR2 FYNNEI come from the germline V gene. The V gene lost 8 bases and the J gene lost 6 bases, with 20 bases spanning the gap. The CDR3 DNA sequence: TGTGCCAGCGAGAGCAGCGGACAGCCCCCCAATGAGCAGTTCTTC. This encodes CASESSGQPPNEQFF.

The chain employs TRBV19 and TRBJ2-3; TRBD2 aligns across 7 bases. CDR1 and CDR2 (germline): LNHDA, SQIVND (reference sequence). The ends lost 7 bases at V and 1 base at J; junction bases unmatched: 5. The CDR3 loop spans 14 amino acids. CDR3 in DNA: TGTGCCAGTATAGTAGCGGGCCGCACAGATACGCAGTATTTT. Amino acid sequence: CASIVAGRTDTQYF.

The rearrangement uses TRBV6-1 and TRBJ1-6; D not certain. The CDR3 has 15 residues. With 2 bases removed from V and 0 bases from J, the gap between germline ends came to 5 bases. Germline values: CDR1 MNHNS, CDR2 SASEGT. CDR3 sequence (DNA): TGTGCCAGCAGTGAATGGAGCTCCTATAATTCACCCCTCCACTTT. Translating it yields CASSEWSSYNSPLHF.

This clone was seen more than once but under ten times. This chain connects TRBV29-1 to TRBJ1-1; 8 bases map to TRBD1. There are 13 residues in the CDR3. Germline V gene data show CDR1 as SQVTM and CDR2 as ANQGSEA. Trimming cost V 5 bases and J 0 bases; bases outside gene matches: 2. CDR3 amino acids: CSVPTGVNTEAFF. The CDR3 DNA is TGCAGCGTTCCGACAGGGGTGAACACTGAAGCTTTCTTT.

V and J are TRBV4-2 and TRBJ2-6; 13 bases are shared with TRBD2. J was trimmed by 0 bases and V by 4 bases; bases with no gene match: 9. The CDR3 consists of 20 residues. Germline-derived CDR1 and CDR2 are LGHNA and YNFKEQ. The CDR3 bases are TGTGCCAGCAGCCGTCATGGGACTAGCGGGGACTCCTCTGGGGCCAACGTCCTGACTTTC. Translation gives CASSRHGTSGDSSGANVLTF.

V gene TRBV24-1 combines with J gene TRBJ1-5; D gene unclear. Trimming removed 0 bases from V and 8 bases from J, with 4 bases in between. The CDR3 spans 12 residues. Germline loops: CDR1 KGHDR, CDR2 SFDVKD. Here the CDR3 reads CATSDLQEPQHF. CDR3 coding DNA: TGTGCCACCAGTGATTTGCAGGAGCCCCAGCATTTT.

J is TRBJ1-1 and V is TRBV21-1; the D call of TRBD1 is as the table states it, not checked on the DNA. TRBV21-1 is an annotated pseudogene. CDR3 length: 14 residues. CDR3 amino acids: CASSGTGSHTEAFF. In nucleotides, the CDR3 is TGTGCCAGCAGCGGGACAGGGTCGCACACTGAAGCTTTCTTT.

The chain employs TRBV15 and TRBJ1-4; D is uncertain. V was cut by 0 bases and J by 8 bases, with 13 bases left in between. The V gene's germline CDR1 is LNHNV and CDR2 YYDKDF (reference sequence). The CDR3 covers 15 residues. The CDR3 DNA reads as TGTGCCACCAGCAGAGAGCGAAGAGAGGGAGAAAAACTGTTTTTT. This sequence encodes CATSRERREGEKLFF.

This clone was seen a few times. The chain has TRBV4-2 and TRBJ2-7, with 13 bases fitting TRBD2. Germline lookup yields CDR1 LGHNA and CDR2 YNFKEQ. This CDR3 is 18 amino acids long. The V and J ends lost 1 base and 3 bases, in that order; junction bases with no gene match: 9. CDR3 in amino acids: CASSQATSGGAGDYEQYF. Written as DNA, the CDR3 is TGTGCCAGCAGCCAAGCTACTAGCGGGGGGGCCGGGGACTACGAGCAGTACTTC.

CDR3 in amino acids: CASSGGSGGATKNIQYF. The CDR3 DNA reads as TGTGCCAGCAGCGGAGGCAGTGGGGGGGCAACCAAAAACATTCAGTACTTC. The chain links TRBV7-9 to TRBJ2-4; D possibly corresponds to TRBD2 (7 bases). V lost 5 bases and J 2 bases, leaving 19 bases between the germline ends. Germline CDR1 is SEHNR and CDR2 is FQNEAQ (reference sequence). The CDR3 loop spans 17 amino acids.

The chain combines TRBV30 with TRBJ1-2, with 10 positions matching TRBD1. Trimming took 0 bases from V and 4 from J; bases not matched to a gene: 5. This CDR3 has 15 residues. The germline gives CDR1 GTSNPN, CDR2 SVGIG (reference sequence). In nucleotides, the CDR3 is TGTGCCTGGAGTGTACGGACAGGGGGTATCTATGGCTACACCTTC. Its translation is CAWSVRTGGIYGYTF. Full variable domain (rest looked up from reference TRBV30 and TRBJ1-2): SQTIHQWPATLVQPVGSPLSLECTVEGTSNPNLYWYRQAAGRGLQLLFYSVGIGQISSEVPQNLSASRPQDRQFILSSKKLLLSDSGFYLCAWSVRTGGIYGYTFGSGTRLTVV.

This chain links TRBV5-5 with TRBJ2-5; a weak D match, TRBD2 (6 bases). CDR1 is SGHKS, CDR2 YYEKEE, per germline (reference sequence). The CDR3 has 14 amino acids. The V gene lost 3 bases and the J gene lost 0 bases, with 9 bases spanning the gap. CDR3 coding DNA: TGTGCCAGCAGCTGGGGGGACCACCAAGAGACCCAGTACTTC. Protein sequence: CASSWGDHQETQYF.

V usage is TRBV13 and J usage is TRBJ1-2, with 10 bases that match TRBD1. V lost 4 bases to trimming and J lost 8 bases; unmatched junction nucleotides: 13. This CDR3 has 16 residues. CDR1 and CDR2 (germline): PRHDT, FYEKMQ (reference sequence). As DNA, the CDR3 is TGTGCCAGCAGCTCTTACTCGGACAGGGGGTTTCGGGGCTACACCTTC. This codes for CASSSYSDRGFRGYTF.

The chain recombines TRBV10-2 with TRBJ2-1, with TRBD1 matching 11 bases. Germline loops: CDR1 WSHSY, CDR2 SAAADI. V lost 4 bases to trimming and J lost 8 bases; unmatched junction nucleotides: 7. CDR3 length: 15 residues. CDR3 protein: CASSGPGQGGDEQFF. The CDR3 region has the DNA TGCGCCAGCAGTGGCCCGGGACAGGGGGGCGATGAGCAGTTCTTC.